The 26 T cell receptor beta chains presented below share a single source sample, sequenced in a study of T cells in Graves' hyperthyroidism and ophthalmopathy. Amplified TCR beta CDR3 regions derived from RNA transcripts. Carried out on the TCR CDR3, a first-round RT-PCR used the HTBI primer set. TCRdb re-derived calls from the multiplex PCR reads in MiXCR, one entry per CDR3 protein. Among 350,000 or so distinct CDR3 sequences listed, about 20% were seen once. Sequences were obtained from blood. The receptor source for this set is a woman aged 45-59 years with Graves' hyperthyroidism.

This clonotype was counted between two and nine times. The chain recombines TRBV6-1 with TRBJ1-5, with unresolved D. CDR1 is MNHNS, CDR2 SASEGT, per germline. CDR3 length: 11 residues. Trimming removed 4 bases at V and 10 bases at J, with 8 bases between. The chain's CDR3 is CASSALGPQHF. The CDR3, as DNA: TGTGCCAGCAGTGCCCTCGGACCCCAGCATTTT.

Remarks on this clonotype: At one of its ends the junction is not consistent with the germline gene, which may arise from a read error. CDR3 protein: CASSQPLGPQETQYF. The CDR3 coding sequence is TGCGCCAGCAGCCAACCTCTGGGACCCCAAGAGACCCAGTACTTC. This chain connects TRBV5-4 to TRBJ2-5, with D perhaps matching TRBD1 or TRBD2 (5 bases each). The CDR3 covers 15 residues. In germline, CDR1 is SGHNT, CDR2 YYREEE (reference sequence).

The chain links TRBV14 to TRBJ1-6; 7 positions agree with TRBD1. The germline CDR1 and CDR2 sequences are SGHDN and FVKESK. The J segment lost 8 bases and the V segment lost 7 bases, leaving 11 bases of the junction unmatched. The CDR3 runs to 15 residues. The CDR3 reads CASNLRQGLYSPLHF. DNA of the CDR3: TGTGCCAGCAACCTCAGACAGGGCCTGTATTCACCCCTCCACTTT.

This chain links TRBV15 with TRBJ1-2; D might be TRBD1 (6 bases). The CDR3 totals 15 residues. V lost 3 bases to trimming and J lost 2 bases, with 13 bases between them. CDR1 and CDR2 (germline): LNHNV, YYDKDF (reference sequence). The CDR3 spells CATSRGGGGNYGYTF. CDR3 nucleotides: TGTGCCACCAGCAGGGGCGGTGGGGGCAACTATGGCTACACCTTC.

V gene TRBV4-3 combines with J gene TRBJ2-1, with D uncertain. The germline V and J ends were trimmed by 0 bases and 11 bases, with 5 bases remaining between them. The CDR3 has 11 residues. Germline CDR1 and CDR2: LGHNA and YSLEER. CDR3 coding DNA: TGCGCCAGCAGCCAAGAGCGAAAGCAGTTCTTC. This gives the protein CASSQERKQFF.

This clonotype appeared many times. The V gene is TRBV2, the J gene TRBJ2-1, with 7 nucleotides matching TRBD2. The V gene's germline CDR1 is SNHLY and CDR2 FYNNEI. CDR3 length: 17 residues. V lost 5 bases and J lost 0; bases outside the gene matches: 10. The CDR3 coding sequence is TGTGCCAGCAGTCAACTCACTAGCGCCAGCTCCTACAATGAGCAGTTCTTC. The encoded protein is CASSQLTSASSYNEQFF.

There are many counts of this clonotype. This chain links TRBV3-1 with TRBJ2-5; 9 bases match TRBD2. Germline CDR1 LGHDT, CDR2 YNNKEL (reference sequence). V lost 0 bases and J lost 3; bases outside the gene matches: 5. This CDR3 has 16 residues. CDR3 sequence reads: CASSQDLASGEETQYF. The CDR3 bases are TGTGCCAGCAGCCAAGATCTGGCTAGCGGGGAAGAGACCCAGTACTTC.

In this sample, this clonotype turned up once. The J gene is TRBJ2-1, the V gene TRBV11-2; 10 bases map to TRBD2. The CDR3 sequence is 17 residues long. Looked up from germline, CDR1 is SGHAT and CDR2 is FQNNGV. J gave up 2 bases and V 2 bases, and 6 bases lay outside the gene matches. CDR3 sequence: CASSLPTSGVTYNEQFF. The CDR3 DNA reads as TGTGCCAGCAGCTTACCAACTAGCGGGGTGACCTACAATGAGCAGTTCTTC. The full variable domain, with the rest looked up from reference TRBV11-2 and TRBJ2-1, is EAGVAQSPRYKIIEKRQSVAFWCNPISGHATLYWYQQILGQGPKLLIQFQNNGVVDDSQLPKDRFSAERLKGVDSTLKIQPAKLEDSAVYLCASSLPTSGVTYNEQFFGPGTRLTVL.

This clonotype occurred many times. The chain uses TRBV5-1 and TRBJ2-7, with 8 bases aligning to TRBD1. This CDR3 region has 14 residues. Germline V gene sequence: CDR1 SGHRS, CDR2 YFSETQ. V shed 4 bases, J shed 5 bases, and the junction held 8 bases outside the gene matches. CDR3 in amino acids: CASSTRDRRHEQYF. In nucleotides, the CDR3 is TGCGCCAGCAGCACCCGGGACAGGCGCCACGAGCAGTACTTC.

There are many counts of this clonotype. J is TRBJ2-3 and V is TRBV5-1, with D unclear. V gave up 0 bases and J gave up 3 bases, with 8 bases separating them. Germline assignment: CDR1 SGHRS and CDR2 YFSETQ. There are 14 residues in the CDR3. CDR3 nucleotide sequence: TGCGCCAGCAGCTTGGGAACAGCGACAGATACGCAGTATTTT. The encoded protein is CASSLGTATDTQYF.

This clonotype was found many times. V is TRBV3-1 and J is TRBJ2-3; TRBD2 matches at 9 bases. This CDR3 region has 16 residues. Trimming cost V 4 bases and J 6 bases; bases outside gene matches: 11. Germline values: CDR1 LGHDT, CDR2 YNNKEL (reference sequence). In DNA form, the CDR3 reads TGTGCCAGCAGCCGAGAGGCGGGGGGGTTCTCGGATACGCAGTATTTT. Translation gives CASSREAGGFSDTQYF.

Comment on this clonotype: One base away lies a much larger clone, so this may be a sequencing read error. J is TRBJ1-4 and V is TRBV6-1, with 7 positions matching TRBD1. Per germline, CDR1 MNHNS and CDR2 SASEGT. CDR3 size: 13 residues. In DNA, the CDR3 is TGTTCCAGCTGGGACAGAACTAATGAAAAACTGTTTTTT. Its translation: CSSWDRTNEKLFF.

A few counts support this clonotype. This chain links TRBV27 with TRBJ1-1; 11 positions agree with TRBD1. Germline-derived CDR1 and CDR2 are MNHEY and SMNVEV (reference sequence). Unmatched junction bases numbered 5, after V lost 3 bases and J lost 5 bases. CDR3 length: 15 residues. CDR3 region: CASSFAGTGGTEAFF. CDR3 DNA sequence: TGTGCCAGCAGTTTTGCGGGGACAGGGGGGACTGAAGCTTTCTTT.

This clonotype was picked up a small number of times. The J gene is TRBJ1-4, the V gene TRBV6-1; 7 bases fit TRBD1. Germline V lookup: CDR1 MNHNS, CDR2 SASEGT. V trimming: 2 bases; J trimming: 6 bases; junction bases outside the gene matches: 3. The CDR3 extends over 14 amino acids. The CDR3 nucleotides are TGTGCCAGCAGTGAAAGGGGGCTCGATGAAAAACTGTTTTTT. Its translation: CASSERGLDEKLFF.

This clonotype was detected only a few times. The rearrangement links TRBV28 to TRBJ2-1, with 11 bases aligning to TRBD1. Germline CDR1 is MDHEN and CDR2 is SYDVKM. The J segment lost 8 bases and the V segment lost 3 bases, leaving 9 bases of the junction unmatched. The CDR3 has 16 residues. The CDR3 loop is CASSFAPGQGGDEQFF. The CDR3 DNA reads TGTGCCAGCAGTTTTGCTCCGGGACAGGGGGGGGATGAGCAGTTCTTC. The complete variable domain, with remaining parts taken from reference TRBV28 and TRBJ2-1, reads DVKVTQSSRYLVKRTGEKVFLECVQDMDHENMFWYRQDPGLGLRLIYFSYDVKMKEKGDIPEGYSVSREKKERFSLILESASTNQTSMYLCASSFAPGQGGDEQFFGPGTRLTVL.

In this sample, this clonotype turned up a few times. The V and J genes are TRBV20-1 and TRBJ1-5; D is possibly TRBD1 (6 bases). In germline, CDR1 is DFQATT, CDR2 SNEGSKA (reference sequence). V dropped 7 bases and J dropped 4 bases, with 20 bases sitting between them. The CDR3 extends over 15 amino acids. CDR3 amino acids: CSVRGGGEGNQPQHF. The CDR3 coding sequence is TGCAGTGTCAGGGGAGGAGGGGAAGGTAATCAGCCCCAGCATTTT.

The chain links TRBV7-9 to TRBJ2-1; 7 bases agree with TRBD1. CDR3 length: 14 residues. Germline CDR1 SEHNR, CDR2 FQNEAQ (reference sequence). V trimming: 5 bases; J trimming: 10 bases; junction bases outside the gene matches: 11. CDR3 coding DNA: TGTGCCAGCAGCGATCGACAGGGTCTAGGCGAGCAGTTCTTC. Its protein product is CASSDRQGLGEQFF.

This clonotype was seen at least ten times. The chain uses TRBV12-3 or TRBV12-4 and TRBJ2-2; D remains unclear. The CDR3 spans 15 residues. Between the trimmed V and J ends, which lost 3 bases and 0 bases, there was a span of 8 bases. The CDR3 nucleotides read TGTGCCAGCAGTTTGCAGGCCACGAACACCGGGGAGCTGTTTTTT. This translates into CASSLQATNTGELFF.

This chain uses TRBV28 with TRBJ2-1; D uncertain. The CDR3 covers 14 residues. V was cut by 5 bases and J by 5 bases, with 13 bases left in between. Germline V gene sequence: CDR1 MDHEN, CDR2 SYDVKM. CDR3 in amino acids: CASSPLGTHNEQFF. As DNA, the CDR3 is TGTGCCAGCAGTCCCCTTGGCACACACAATGAGCAGTTCTTC.

The sample holds many counts of this clonotype. The chain combines TRBV3-1 with TRBJ2-7; D not certain. The CDR3 runs to 11 residues. The V gene lost 1 base and the J gene lost 6 bases, with 4 bases spanning the gap. Germline CDR1 reads LGHDT; CDR2 reads YNNKEL (reference sequence). Written as DNA, the CDR3 is TGTGCCAGCAGCCAAGTGGGCGAGCAGTACTTC. Translating gives CASSQVGEQYF.

This clonotype was seen more than once but under ten times. The chain couples TRBV9 to TRBJ2-7, with 10 bases aligning to TRBD2. J lost 3 bases, V lost 5 bases, and 8 bases had no gene match. The CDR3 consists of 15 residues. Germline values: CDR1 SGDLS, CDR2 YYNGEE. In nucleotides, the CDR3 is TGTGCCAGCAGTGCTAGCGGGGGAGAACTCTACGAGCAGTACTTC. This gives the protein CASSASGGELYEQYF. The full variable domain, with the rest looked up from reference TRBV9 and TRBJ2-7, is DSGVTQTPKHLITATGQRVTLRCSPRSGDLSVYWYQQSLDQGLQFLIQYYNGEERAKGNILERFSAQQFPDLHSELNLSSLELGDSALYFCASSASGGELYEQYFGPGTRLTVT.

This clonotype was picked up many times. This rearrangement joins TRBV30 to TRBJ2-5; D gene unclear. This CDR3 spans 12 amino acids. CDR1 and CDR2 from the germline V gene are GTSNPN and SVGIG (reference sequence). Trimming took 5 bases from V and 0 from J, leaving 7 bases between them. For the CDR3, the DNA is TGTGCCTGGGGGGTAAACCAAGAGACCCAGTACTTC. It codes for CAWGVNQETQYF.

This clonotype came up a few times. This chain connects TRBV9 to TRBJ1-1; unclear D gene. Per germline, CDR1 SGDLS and CDR2 YYNGEE. The CDR3 runs to 13 residues. Between the trimmed V and J ends, which lost 0 bases and 11 bases, there was a span of 14 bases. The CDR3: CASSVEVSGRAFF. In DNA form, the CDR3 reads TGTGCCAGCAGCGTAGAGGTGTCCGGGAGGGCTTTCTTT.

In this sample, this clonotype turned up a few times. The chain combines TRBV28 with TRBJ2-1; TRBD2 is a possible D gene (5 bases). There are 13 residues in the CDR3. The ends were cut back, 3 bases at V and 3 bases at J, with 6 bases in the middle. Per the germline V gene, CDR1 is MDHEN and CDR2 is SYDVKM. CDR3 amino acids: CASSFRDYNEQFF. In DNA, the CDR3 is TGTGCCAGCAGTTTCCGGGACTACAATGAGCAGTTCTTC.

This clonotype was counted many times. The rearrangement uses TRBV28 and TRBJ1-5; weak D call: TRBD1 (5 bases). Germline values: CDR1 MDHEN, CDR2 SYDVKM. The CDR3 spans 13 residues. V lost 7 bases and J lost 3, with 10 bases in between. The CDR3 protein is CASTGTINQPQHF. For the CDR3, the DNA is TGTGCCAGCACCGGGACCATCAATCAGCCCCAGCATTTT. Drawing the rest from reference TRBV28 and TRBJ1-5, the complete variable domain is DVKVTQSSRYLVKRTGEKVFLECVQDMDHENMFWYRQDPGLGLRLIYFSYDVKMKEKGDIPEGYSVSREKKERFSLILESASTNQTSMYLCASTGTINQPQHFGDGTRLSIL.

The sample holds a few counts of this clonotype. The chain uses TRBV30 and TRBJ2-1, with no clear D. Germline CDR1 GTSNPN, CDR2 SVGIG (reference sequence). The CDR3 spans 12 residues. V was clipped by 2 bases and J by 14 bases, with 16 bases between them. CDR3 protein: CAWSRVDGRKFF. DNA for the CDR3: TGTGCCTGGAGTAGAGTGGATGGTAGGAAGTTCTTC.